This TCR beta chain was found in a study of blood T cell repertoires in COVID-19. Whole-study context: Acute and convalescent COVID-19 samples came from the United States, Italy and Spain. T cells, B-cell-depleted T cells, or PBMCs supplied cDNA or gDNA.

As handled by the study authors: Amplifying reference gene primers gave estimates of nucleated cell counts. Here immunoSEQ multiplex PCR was the method, and the copy in TCRdb shows in-frame clones only, minus some. Clonal size and the V and J genes are those of that table, whereas D and trimming came from the DNA. The repertoire consists of approximately 97,000 clones, with approximately 90% occurring once and the leading ten covering 1.5% to 2%. This TCR derives from a man between 60 and 75 years old with acute or convalescent COVID-19. Sequenced material: peripheral blood.

The CDR3 nucleotides are TGTGCCAGCAGCCAGTCCTCCGGGGTACCGAACAATGAGCAGTTCTTC. This translates into CASSQSSGVPNNEQFF. The chain employs TRBV3-1 (or the pseudogene TRBV3-2) and TRBJ2-1, with D perhaps matching TRBD2 (5 bases). V was clipped by 3 bases and J by 5 bases, with 17 bases between them. The CDR3 runs to 16 residues. Germline lookup yields CDR1 LGHDT and CDR2 YNNKEL (reference sequence).